This T cell receptor (beta chain) was identified during a study of T cells in Graves' hyperthyroidism and ophthalmopathy. Template material for amplifying TCR beta CDR3 regions consisted of RNA transcripts. HTBI primers were used for first-round RT-PCR of the TCR CDR3. MiXCR, applied by TCRdb to the multiplex PCR reads, yields one record per CDR3 protein. The sample records approximately 400,000 distinct CDR3 sequences, about an eighth being singletons. CDR1 is ENHRY and CDR2 is SYGVKD in the germline V gene. V shed 3 bases and J shed 4 bases, with 10 bases lying between them. The CDR3 is 14 residues long. This clonotype was seen only a few times.

The rearrangement uses TRBV10-3 and TRBJ1-5, with D maybe TRBD1 (6 bases). This TCR came from a man in his fifties or sixties with Graves' ophthalmopathy. The sequenced sample was blood. The CDR3 coding sequence is TGTGCCATCAGTGATGGGACAAAAAATCAGCCCCAGCATTTT. Amino acid sequence: CAISDGTKNQPQHF.